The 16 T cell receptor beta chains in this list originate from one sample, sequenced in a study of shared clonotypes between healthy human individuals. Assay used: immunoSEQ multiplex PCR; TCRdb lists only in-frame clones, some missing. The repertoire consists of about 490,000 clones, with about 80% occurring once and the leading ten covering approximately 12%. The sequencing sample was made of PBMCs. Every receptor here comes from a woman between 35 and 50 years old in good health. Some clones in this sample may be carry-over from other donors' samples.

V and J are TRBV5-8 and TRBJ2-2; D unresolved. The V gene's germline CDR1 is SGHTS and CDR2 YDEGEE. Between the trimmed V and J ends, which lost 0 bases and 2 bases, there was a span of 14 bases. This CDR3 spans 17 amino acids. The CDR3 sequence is CASSLATAIGNTGELFF. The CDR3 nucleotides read TGTGCCAGCAGCTTGGCCACAGCGATCGGTAACACCGGGGAGCTGTTTTTT.

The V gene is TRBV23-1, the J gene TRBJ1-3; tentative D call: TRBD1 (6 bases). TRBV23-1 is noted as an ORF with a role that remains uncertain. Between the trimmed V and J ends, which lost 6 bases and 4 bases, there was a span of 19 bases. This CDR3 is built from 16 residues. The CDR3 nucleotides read TGCGCCAGCAGCCGGCCCACAGGGTCGATCGGAAACACCATATATTTT. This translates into CASSRPTGSIGNTIYF.

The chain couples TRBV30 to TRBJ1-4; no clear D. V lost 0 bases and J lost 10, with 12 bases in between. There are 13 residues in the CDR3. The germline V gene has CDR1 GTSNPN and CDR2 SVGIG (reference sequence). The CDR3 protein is CAWSVLNDGKLFF. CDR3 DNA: TGTGCCTGGAGTGTACTAAATGACGGAAAACTGTTTTTT.

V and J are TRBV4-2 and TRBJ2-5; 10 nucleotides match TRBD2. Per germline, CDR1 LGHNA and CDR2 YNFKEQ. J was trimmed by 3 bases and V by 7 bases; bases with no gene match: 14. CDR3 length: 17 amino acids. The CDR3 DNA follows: TGTGCCAGCACCCCGGGGTACTCGCTAGCGGGAGAAGAGACCCAGTACTTC. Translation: CASTPGYSLAGEETQYF.

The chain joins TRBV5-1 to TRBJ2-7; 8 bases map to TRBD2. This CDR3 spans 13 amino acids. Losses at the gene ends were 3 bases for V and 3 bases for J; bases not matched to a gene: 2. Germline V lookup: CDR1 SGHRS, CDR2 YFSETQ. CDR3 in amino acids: CASSWSGSYEQYF. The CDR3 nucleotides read TGCGCCAGCAGCTGGAGCGGGAGCTACGAGCAGTACTTC.

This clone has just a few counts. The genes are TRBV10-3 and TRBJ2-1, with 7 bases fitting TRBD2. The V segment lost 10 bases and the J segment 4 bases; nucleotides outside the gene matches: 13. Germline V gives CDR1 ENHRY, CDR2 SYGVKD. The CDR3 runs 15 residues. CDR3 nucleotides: TGTGCCACGGCCCCTTCACTAGCGCAATACAATGAGCAGTTCTTC. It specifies CATAPSLAQYNEQFF.

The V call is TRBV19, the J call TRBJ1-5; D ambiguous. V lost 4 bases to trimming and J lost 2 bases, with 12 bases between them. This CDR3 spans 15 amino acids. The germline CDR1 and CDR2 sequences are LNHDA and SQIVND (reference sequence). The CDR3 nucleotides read TGTGCCAGTAGTAGGGGAAATGAAGGCAATCAGCCCCAGCATTTT. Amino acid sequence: CASSRGNEGNQPQHF.

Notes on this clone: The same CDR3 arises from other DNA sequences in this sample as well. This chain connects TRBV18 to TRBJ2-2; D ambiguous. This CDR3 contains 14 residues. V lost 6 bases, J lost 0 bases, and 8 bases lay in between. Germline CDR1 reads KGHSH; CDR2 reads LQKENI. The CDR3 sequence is CASSPTSNTGELFF. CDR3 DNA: TGTGCCAGCTCCCCGACCTCGAACACCGGGGAGCTGTTTTTT.

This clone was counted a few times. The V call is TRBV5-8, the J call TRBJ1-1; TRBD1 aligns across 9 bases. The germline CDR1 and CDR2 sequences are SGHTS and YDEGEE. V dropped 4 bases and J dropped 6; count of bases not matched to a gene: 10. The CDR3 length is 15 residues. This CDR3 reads CASSHPQGANSEAFF. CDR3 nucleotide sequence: TGTGCCAGCAGCCACCCACAGGGGGCGAATTCTGAAGCTTTCTTT. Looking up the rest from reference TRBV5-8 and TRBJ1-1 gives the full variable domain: EAGVTQSPTHLIKTRGQQATLRCSPISGHTSVYWYQQALGLGLQFLLWYDEGEERNRGNFPPRFSGRQFPNYSSELNVNALELEDSALYLCASSHPQGANSEAFFGQGTRLTVV.

The CDR3 region is CAWSRHQLREKLFF. The CDR3 nucleotides read TGTGCCTGGAGCCGACATCAACTAAGGGAAAAACTGTTTTTT. The chain carries TRBV30 and TRBJ1-4; unclear D gene. V lost 3 bases and J 8 bases, leaving 16 bases between the germline ends. Germline CDR1 GTSNPN, CDR2 SVGIG (reference sequence). The CDR3 runs 14 residues.

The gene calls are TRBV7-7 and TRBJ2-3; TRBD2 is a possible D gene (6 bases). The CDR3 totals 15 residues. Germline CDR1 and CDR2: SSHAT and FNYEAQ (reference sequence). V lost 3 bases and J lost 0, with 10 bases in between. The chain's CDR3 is CASSLGLGSTDTQYF. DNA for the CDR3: TGTGCCAGCAGCTTGGGACTGGGGAGCACAGATACGCAGTATTTT.

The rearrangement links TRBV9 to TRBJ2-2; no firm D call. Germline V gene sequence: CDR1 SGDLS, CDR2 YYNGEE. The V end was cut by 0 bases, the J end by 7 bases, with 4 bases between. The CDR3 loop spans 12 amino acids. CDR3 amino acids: CASSVEGGELFF. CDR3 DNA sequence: TGTGCCAGCAGCGTAGAAGGCGGGGAGCTGTTTTTT. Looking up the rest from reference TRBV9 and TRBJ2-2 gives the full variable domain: DSGVTQTPKHLITATGQRVTLRCSPRSGDLSVYWYQQSLDQGLQFLIQYYNGEERAKGNILERFSAQQFPDLHSELNLSSLELGDSALYFCASSVEGGELFFGEGSRLTVL.

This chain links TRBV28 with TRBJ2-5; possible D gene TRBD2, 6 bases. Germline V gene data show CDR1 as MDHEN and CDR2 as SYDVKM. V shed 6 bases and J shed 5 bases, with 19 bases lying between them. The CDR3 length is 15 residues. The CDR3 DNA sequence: TGTGCCAGCAGCAACGGGGGAGGCACCCTGGAGACCCAGTACTTC. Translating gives CASSNGGGTLETQYF. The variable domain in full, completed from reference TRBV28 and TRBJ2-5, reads DVKVTQSSRYLVKRTGEKVFLECVQDMDHENMFWYRQDPGLGLRLIYFSYDVKMKEKGDIPEGYSVSREKKERFSLILESASTNQTSMYLCASSNGGGTLETQYFGPGTRLLVL.

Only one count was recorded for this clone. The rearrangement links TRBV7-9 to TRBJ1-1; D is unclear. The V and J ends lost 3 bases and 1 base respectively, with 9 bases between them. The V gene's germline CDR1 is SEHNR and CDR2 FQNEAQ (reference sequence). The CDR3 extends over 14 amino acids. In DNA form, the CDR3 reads TGTGCCAGCAGCTTGTATTCGGCGAACACTGAAGCTTTCTTT. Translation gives CASSLYSANTEAFF.

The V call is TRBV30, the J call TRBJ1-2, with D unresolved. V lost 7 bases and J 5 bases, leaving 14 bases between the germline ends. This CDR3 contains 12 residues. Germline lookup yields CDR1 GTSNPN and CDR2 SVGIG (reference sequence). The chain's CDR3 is CASAVGPYGYTF. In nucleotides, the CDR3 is TGTGCCTCCGCGGTGGGCCCTTATGGCTACACCTTC.

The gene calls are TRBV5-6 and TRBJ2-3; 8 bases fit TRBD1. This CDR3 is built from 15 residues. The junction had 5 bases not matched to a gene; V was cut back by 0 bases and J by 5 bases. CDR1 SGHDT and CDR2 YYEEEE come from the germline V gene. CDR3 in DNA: TGTGCCAGCAGCTTGGGCCAGGGGGCAGGAGATACGCAGTATTTT. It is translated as CASSLGQGAGDTQYF.